These T cell receptor beta chains were read from a single sample in a study of shared clonotypes between healthy human individuals. Assay used: immunoSEQ multiplex PCR; TCRdb lists only in-frame clones, some missing. The repertoire holds some 2,100,000 clones, around 95% seen once, with around 0.13% in the top ten. What was sequenced was naive CD4+ T cells sorted from blood. The receptors were sampled from a man aged 18-30 years in good health. CDR3s include the opening cysteine and the closing phenylalanine or tryptophan. The D gene is left open where the match is weak.

TRBJ1-5 TRBD1 TRBV2 TGTGCCAGCACCAGGACAGGGGCGAATCAGCCCCAGCATTTT CASTRTGANQPQHF
TRBJ1-2 . TRBV6-1 TGTGCCAGCAGTCCGGGACACCCCTATGGCTACACCTTC CASSPGHPYGYTF
TRBJ2-2 TRBD2 TRBV11-3 TGTGCCGGCAGCTTAAGCAGCGGGAGTCCCGGGGAGCTGTTTTTT CAGSLSSGSPGELFF
TRBJ1-3 . TRBV5-6 TGTGCCAGCAGCTTGTTCGGAAACACCATATATTTT CASSLFGNTIYF
TRBJ2-3 . TRBV5-6 TGTGCCAGCAGCCAGGGGGGTAGCACAGATACGCAGTATTTT CASSQGGSTDTQYF
TRBJ1-3 . TRBV5-6 TGTGCCAGCAGTTCTGGTTACCCCTCTGGAAACACCATATATTTT CASSSGYPSGNTIYF
TRBJ2-5 . TRBV10-2 TGCGCCAGCAGCCGCGAGGAGACCCAGTACTTC CASSREETQYF
TRBJ2-5 TRBD2 TRBV5-1 TGCGCCAGCGGGCTAGCGGGGGCTGAGACCCAGTACTTC CASGLAGAETQYF
TRBJ1-6 . TRBV4-1 TGCGCCAGCAGCCAGGGGCAGGGGTATTCACCCCTCCACTTT CASSQGQGYSPLHF
TRBJ2-7 TRBD2 TRBV9 TGTGCCAGCAGCGTAGGTGTTAGCGGGAGAATCTACGAGCAGTACTTC CASSVGVSGRIYEQYF